This T cell receptor (beta chain) stems from a study of regulatory T cells in long-lasting Graves disease. The study's findings and limits: When disease was persistent, TRBV28, TRBJ1-2 and TRBJ2-5 were the favored segments. Sample size was small, which may have lowered accuracy.

This clonotype was detected many times. Its antigen is unidentified. Time point in this sample: newly diagnosed GD, antithyroid drugs for less than 3 months. Scientists built the TCR library using RNA that was extracted from PBMCs. Sequencing libraries for TCR beta were prepared with iRepertoire HTBI primers and Arm-PCR of CDR3 regions. One entry per CDR3 protein, called by TCRdb with MiXCR from the multiplex PCR reads. Here the sample spans 410,000 or so distinct CDR3 sequences, about 15% being singletons. V dropped 0 bases and J dropped 0 bases, with 6 bases sitting between them. CDR1 is LGHDT, CDR2 YNNKEL, per germline (reference sequence). This CDR3 contains 15 residues. The data were also submitted as part of a second study, on T cells in Graves' hyperthyroidism and ophthalmopathy. That paper notes: Ophthalmopathy prediction by the model preceded onset by a median roughly 6 months.

This receptor was identified in a woman aged 25 to 39 with Graves disease. The source was peripheral blood mononuclear cells (PBMCs), collected at new diagnosis, from a patient treated with antithyroid drugs. This chain joins TRBV3-1 and TRBJ2-4; no clear D. CDR3 in DNA: TGTGCCAGCAGCCAAGATCGGATAGCCAAAAACATTCAGTACTTC. Amino acids: CASSQDRIAKNIQYF. Full variable domain (missing parts from reference TRBV3-1 and TRBJ2-4): DTAVSQTPKYLVTQMGNDKSIKCEQNLGHDTMYWYKQDSKKFLKIMFSYNNKELIINETVPNRFSPKSPDKAHLNLHINSLELGDSAVYFCASSQDRIAKNIQYFGAGTRLSVL.